This TCR beta chain was recorded in a study of blood T cell repertoires in COVID-19. Study-level background: COVID-19 samples collected from the United States, Italy and Spain covered acute and convalescent phases. Sample material is recorded as cDNA or gDNA derived from T cells, B-cell-depleted T cells, or PBMCs.

As processed by the authors: Reference gene primer amplification gave nucleated cell count estimates. The data were produced by immunoSEQ multiplex PCR, yet TCRdb's version contains in-frame clones alone and is incomplete. The DNA gave D and trimming, while V, J and clone size come from that table. In the table there are approximately 94,000 clones, 70% to 90% of which are singletons. The length of the CDR3 is 16 residues. Trimming removed 4 bases from V and 4 bases from J; junction bases left unmatched: 10. The table lists this clone with a few counts. Sequencing was done on a sample of peripheral blood. The rearrangement uses TRBV23-1 and TRBJ2-7; 10 nucleotides align to TRBD2. TRBV23-1 qualifies as an ORF whose function is uncertain. The receptor comes from an elderly woman with active COVID-19. The DNA of the CDR3 is TGCGCCAGCAGTCCCCAGGGGACTAGCGAGAAATACGAGCAGTACTTC. Translated, it gives CASSPQGTSEKYEQYF.